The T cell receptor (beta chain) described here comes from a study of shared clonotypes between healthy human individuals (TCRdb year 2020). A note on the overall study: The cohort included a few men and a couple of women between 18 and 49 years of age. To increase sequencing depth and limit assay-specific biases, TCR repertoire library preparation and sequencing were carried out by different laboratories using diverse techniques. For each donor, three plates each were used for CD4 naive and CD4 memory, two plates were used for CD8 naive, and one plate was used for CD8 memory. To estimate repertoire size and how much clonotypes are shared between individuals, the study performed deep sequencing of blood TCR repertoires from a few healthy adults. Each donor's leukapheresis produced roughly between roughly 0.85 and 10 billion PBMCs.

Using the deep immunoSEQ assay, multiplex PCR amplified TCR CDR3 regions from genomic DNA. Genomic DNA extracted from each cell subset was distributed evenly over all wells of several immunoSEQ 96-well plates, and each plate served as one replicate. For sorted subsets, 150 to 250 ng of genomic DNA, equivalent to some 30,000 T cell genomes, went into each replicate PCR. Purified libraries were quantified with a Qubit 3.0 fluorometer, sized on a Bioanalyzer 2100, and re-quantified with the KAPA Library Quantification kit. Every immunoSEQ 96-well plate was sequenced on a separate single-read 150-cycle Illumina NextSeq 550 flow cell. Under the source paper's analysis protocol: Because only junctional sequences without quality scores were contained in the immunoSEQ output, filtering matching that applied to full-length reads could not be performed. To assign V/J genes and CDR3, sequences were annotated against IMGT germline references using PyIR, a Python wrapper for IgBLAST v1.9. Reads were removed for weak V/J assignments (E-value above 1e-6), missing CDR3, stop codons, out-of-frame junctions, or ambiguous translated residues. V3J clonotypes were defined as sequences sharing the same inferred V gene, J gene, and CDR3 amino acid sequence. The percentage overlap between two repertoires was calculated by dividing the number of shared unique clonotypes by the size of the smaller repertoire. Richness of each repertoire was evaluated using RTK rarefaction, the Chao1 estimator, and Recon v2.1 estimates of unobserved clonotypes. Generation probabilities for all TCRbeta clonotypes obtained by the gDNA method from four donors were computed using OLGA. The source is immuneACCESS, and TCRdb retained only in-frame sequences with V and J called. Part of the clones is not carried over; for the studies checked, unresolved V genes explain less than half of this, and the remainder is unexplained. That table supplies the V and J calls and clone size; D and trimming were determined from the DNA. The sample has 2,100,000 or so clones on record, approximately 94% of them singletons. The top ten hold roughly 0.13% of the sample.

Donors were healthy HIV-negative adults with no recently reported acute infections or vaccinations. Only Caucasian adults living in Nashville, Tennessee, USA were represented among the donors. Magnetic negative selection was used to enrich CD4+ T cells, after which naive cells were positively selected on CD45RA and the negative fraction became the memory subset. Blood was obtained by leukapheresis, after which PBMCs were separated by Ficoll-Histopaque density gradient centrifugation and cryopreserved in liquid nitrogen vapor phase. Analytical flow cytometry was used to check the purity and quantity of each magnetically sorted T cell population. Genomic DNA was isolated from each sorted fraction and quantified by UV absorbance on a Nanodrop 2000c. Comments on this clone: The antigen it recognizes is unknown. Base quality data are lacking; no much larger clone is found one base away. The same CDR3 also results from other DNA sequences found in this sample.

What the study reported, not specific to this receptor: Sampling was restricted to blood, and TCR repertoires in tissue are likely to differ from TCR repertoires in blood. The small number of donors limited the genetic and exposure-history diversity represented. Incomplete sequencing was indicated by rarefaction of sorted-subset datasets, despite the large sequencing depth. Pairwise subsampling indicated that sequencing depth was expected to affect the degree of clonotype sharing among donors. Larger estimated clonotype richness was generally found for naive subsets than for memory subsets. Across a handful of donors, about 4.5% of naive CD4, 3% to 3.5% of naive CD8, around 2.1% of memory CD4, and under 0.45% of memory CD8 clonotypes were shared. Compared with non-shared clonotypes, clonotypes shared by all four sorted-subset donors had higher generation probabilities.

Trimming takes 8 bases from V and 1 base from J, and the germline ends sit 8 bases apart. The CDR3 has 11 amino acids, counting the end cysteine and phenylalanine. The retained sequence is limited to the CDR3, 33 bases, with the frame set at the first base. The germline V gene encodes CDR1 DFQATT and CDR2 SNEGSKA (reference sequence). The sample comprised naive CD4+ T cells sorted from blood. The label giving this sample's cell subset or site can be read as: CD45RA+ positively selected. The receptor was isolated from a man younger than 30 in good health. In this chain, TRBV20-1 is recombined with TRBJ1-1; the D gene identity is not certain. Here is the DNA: TGCAGTCCTCGGGGGAACACTGAAGCTTTCTTT. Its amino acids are CSPRGNTEAFF.